These T cell receptor beta chains were read from a single sample in a study of CD8 T cells in Susac syndrome. TCRdb itself ran the immunoSEQ multiplex PCR reads through MiXCR, one entry per CDR3 protein. The table shows about 150,000 distinct CDR3 sequences, with about 92% occurring only once. The sample taken for sequencing was CD4+ T cells from PBMCs. Receptor source: a human donor in good health. The CDR3 runs from the conserved cysteine through the conserved F or W. Fields, in order: clone size, D gene, J gene, V gene, CDR3 DNA, CDR3 protein. A D gene is named only where the DNA matches it firmly. Only some rows state a clone size, as once, few, many or a class for expanded clones.

>NA|TRBD1|TRBJ1-2|TRBV3-1
TGTGCCAGCAGCCAAGAAGGGACAGGGCACTACACCTTC
CASSQEGTGHYTF
>few|NA|TRBJ1-1|TRBV12-3/TRBV12-4
TGTGCCAGCAGTCCAAGGGACCGACTGAACACTGAAGCTTTCTTT
CASSPRDRLNTEAFF
>NA|TRBD2|TRBJ2-1|TRBV11-2
TGTGCCAGCAGCCCGATCAGAGGACTAGCGGGAGAAAGGTCCTTCTTC
CASSPIRGLAGERSFF
>NA|NA|TRBJ2-7|TRBV28
TGTGCCAGCAGTTTAGCTAGCGACCTCTCCTACGAGCAGTACTTC
CASSLASDLSYEQYF
>once|NA|TRBJ2-7|TRBV6-1
TGTGCCAGCAGTGAAATGAGGGGCTCCTACGAGCAGTACTTC
CASSEMRGSYEQYF
>NA|NA|TRBJ2-1|TRBV6-5
TGTGCCAGCAGAACCCGGGACTCATCCTACAATGAGCAGTTCTTC
CASRTRDSSYNEQFF
>NA|NA|TRBJ2-3|TRBV5-1
TGCGCCAGCAGCTTGGTGGGACTGGGGCTAGATACGCAGTATTTT
CASSLVGLGLDTQYF
>NA|NA|TRBJ2-3|TRBV7-3
TGTGCCAGCAGCCCTCAGTATGGGCTCACAGATACGCAGTATTTT
CASSPQYGLTDTQYF
>NA|TRBD2|TRBJ2-3|TRBV5-1
TGCGCCAGCAGCTTGCCCACTAGCGGGCAAGCAGATACGCAGTATTTT
CASSLPTSGQADTQYF
>NA|NA|TRBJ2-5|TRBV7-3
TGTGCCAGCAGCTTTATCGGGGAGACCCAGTACTTC
CASSFIGETQYF
>NA|NA|TRBJ1-5|TRBV7-3
TGTGCCAGCAGCTTAGAGGCCCATCAGCCCCAGCATTTT
CASSLEAHQPQHF
>NA|TRBD1|TRBJ1-2|TRBV7-2
TGTGCCAGCAGTACACAGGGGACCTACTATGGCTACACCTTC
CASSTQGTYYGYTF
>NA|TRBD2|TRBJ2-5|TRBV6-2/TRBV6-3
TGTGCCAGCAGTTACAGTCTAGCGGATTTCCAAGAGACCCAGTACTTC
CASSYSLADFQETQYF
>NA|TRBD1|TRBJ2-5|TRBV18
TGTGCCAGCTCACTTACCCCGGGGACAGACCCCCAAGAGACCCAGTACTTC
CASSLTPGTDPQETQYF
>NA|NA|TRBJ2-5|TRBV23-1
TGCGCCAGCAGACCCCCCGGGACAAAAATACAAGAGACCCAGTACTTC
CASRPPGTKIQETQYF
>NA|NA|TRBJ2-2|TRBV24-1
TGTGCCACCAGTGACCCCGGACAGGGAGGGGGGGAGCTGTTTTTT
CATSDPGQGGGELFF
>once|TRBD1|TRBJ2-1|TRBV6-6
TGTGCCAGCAGCGCAGGGGGCCGACTATTATACAATGAGCAGTTCTTC
CASSAGGRLLYNEQFF
>NA|TRBD1|TRBJ1-2|TRBV7-9
TGTGCCAGCAGCTCTCCACGACCCGGGACAGGAAACGGCTACACCTTC
CASSSPRPGTGNGYTF
>NA|TRBD2|TRBJ2-7|TRBV11-1
TGTGCCAGCCGCGGGGGGGGGACGGACGAGCAGTACTTC
CASRGGGTDEQYF
>NA|NA|TRBJ1-4|TRBV25-1
TGTGCCAGCAGTGCTCCCGCAACTAATGAAAAACTGTTTTTT
CASSAPATNEKLFF